Sequencing of this T cell receptor beta chain was carried out in a study of blood T cell repertoires in COVID-19. At the level of the study: The analysed material was cDNA or gDNA that came from T cells, B-cell-depleted T cells, or PBMCs.

The data were produced by immunoSEQ multiplex PCR, yet TCRdb's version contains in-frame clones alone and is incomplete. The repertoire holds roughly 230,000 clones, with 82% as singletons. Germline assignment: CDR1 MNHEY and CDR2 SMNVEV (reference sequence). V was pared by 6 bases and J by 1 base, with 13 bases between. This CDR3 comprises 14 residues. The chain has TRBV27 and TRBJ2-7; TRBD1 might be the D (6 bases). The sequencing sample was made of peripheral blood. This sequence originates from a woman of 80 years or more with acute or convalescent COVID-19. The DNA for the CDR3 is TGTGCCAGCAGCTACCGGGACATTTCCTACGAGCAGTACTTC. It specifies CASSYRDISYEQYF.